This T cell receptor beta chain stems from a study of shared clonotypes between healthy human individuals. Profiling relied on immunoSEQ multiplex PCR, and the TCRdb table lists in-frame clones only, not all of them. This sample has millions of clones, with more than 85% found just once. As regards this clone: Its antigen is not known.

Study-wide results and limits: The study found lower generation probabilities in non-shared clonotypes than in those shared by all four donors.

The sequence was obtained from a man between 18 and 35 years old in good health. Some clones in this sample may be carry-over from other donors' samples. The sample was naive CD4+ T cells from PBMCs. The subset was: CD45RA+ positively selected.

In DNA, the CDR3 is TGTGCCAGCAGTGGCGATCGGGGGACAGGGGCCAACGTCCTGACTTTC. It codes for CASSGDRGTGANVLTF. V usage is TRBV6-6 and J usage is TRBJ2-6; D possibly uses TRBD1 or TRBD2 (6 bases each). The V gene's germline CDR1 is MNHNY and CDR2 SVGAGI (reference sequence). Trimming cost V 5 bases and J 4 bases, with 15 bases left between them. The CDR3 loop spans 16 amino acids.